This T cell receptor beta chain was obtained from a study of siplizumab effects on memory and regulatory T cells. In regard to this clone: What it binds is unknown.

Assay: immunoSEQ multiplex PCR; the TCRdb copy retains only in-frame clones and omits some. This sample has fewer than 65,000 clones, with about 93% found just once. Trimming pared 6 bases from V and 8 bases from J, leaving 16 bases between. Germline V gene data show CDR1 as SNHLY and CDR2 as FYNNEI. The CDR3 spans 13 residues. Study findings and constraints: The apparent diversity of naive T cells exceeded that of memory cells, and naive T cells seemed to make a major contribution to the alloresponse. Of the alloreactive clones, only a minor fraction mapped to unstimulated subsets.

Sample: CD8+ T cells sorted from blood. The chain carries TRBV2 and TRBJ1-2, with D possibly being TRBD1 (5 bases). This TCR derives from a human donor in good health. For the CDR3, the DNA is TGTGCCAGCAGAGTTCAGGGTTTGAGCGGCTACACCTTC. Its protein product is CASRVQGLSGYTF.